The present TCR beta chain was sequenced within a study of T cells in Graves' hyperthyroidism and ophthalmopathy. Overall study results and limits: The model anticipated ophthalmopathy a median about six months pre-onset. Blood held most thyroid clonotypes expanded above 0.001 frequency.

This clonotype was recorded many times. What it binds is not known. RNA transcripts yielded amplified TCR beta CDR3 regions. Carried out on the TCR CDR3, a first-round RT-PCR used the HTBI primer set. TCRdb used MiXCR to reprocess the multiplex PCR reads, holding one entry per CDR3 protein. The sample lists about 210,000 distinct CDR3 sequences; 17% were seen once. Those with hyperthyroidism were 18 to 65 years old, newly diagnosed, and ill for under 2 months. The TCR sequence derives from a man in his fifties with Graves' hyperthyroidism. The sample consisted of blood.

CDR3 nucleotide sequence: TGTGCCAGCAGCTCGGATCCGGGGGCGGTATCACCCCTCCACTTT. Residues: CASSSDPGAVSPLHF. The V call is TRBV11-2, the J call TRBJ1-6; possibly TRBD1 for D (6 bases). The CDR3 covers 15 residues. With 4 bases removed from V and 10 bases from J, the gap between germline ends came to 17 bases. Germline CDR1 SGHAT, CDR2 FQNNGV.